Here is one T cell receptor (beta chain) with its context. This clone is a singleton in its sample. It has no known antigen specificity. No base-level quality is on record; no much larger clone is a single base apart. The sample comes from a study of shared clonotypes between healthy human individuals (dated by TCRdb to the early 2020s). For context, the study as a whole: The cohort comprised a couple of women and three men aged 18 to 49 years. For each donor, three plates each were used for CD4 naive and CD4 memory, two plates were used for CD8 naive, and one plate was used for CD8 memory. To increase sequencing depth and limit assay-specific biases, different laboratories used diverse techniques to prepare libraries and sequence TCR repertoires. Each donor's leukapheresis produced roughly between roughly 0.85 and 9.5 billion PBMCs. To estimate repertoire size and how much clonotypes are shared between individuals, the study performed deep sequencing of blood TCR repertoires from 4 to 6 healthy adults. Beyond this particular receptor, the publication reports: Incomplete sequencing was indicated by rarefaction of sorted-subset datasets, despite the large sequencing depth. Pairwise subsampling led to the expectation that sequencing depth would affect the degree of clonotype sharing among donors. Sampling was restricted to blood, and TCR repertoires in tissue are likely to differ from TCR repertoires in blood. Across a few donors, roughly 5% of naive CD4, more than 3% of naive CD8, approximately 2.5% of memory CD4, and roughly 0.4% of memory CD8 clonotypes were shared. Naive subsets generally had larger estimated clonotype richness than memory subsets. Because the study included a small number of donors, the genetic and exposure-history diversity represented was limited. Clonotypes shared by all four sorted-subset donors showed higher generation probabilities than non-shared clonotypes.

Based on the germline V gene, the CDR1 and CDR2 sequences are SGHNT and YENEEA. Here V drops 5 bases and J drops 6 bases, and the junction holds 7 bases not matched to any gene. The CDR3 spans 14 residues, from the cysteine through the phenylalanine. The sequence is cut down to CDR3 DNA, 42 bases in frame from base 1. Using the deep immunoSEQ assay, TCR CDR3 regions were amplified from genomic DNA by multiplex PCR. Genomic DNA extracted from each cell subset was distributed evenly over all wells of several immunoSEQ 96-well plates, and each plate served as one replicate. For sorted subsets, each replicate PCR was loaded with approximately 200 ng genomic DNA, equivalent to 25,000 to 35,000 T cell genomes. The purified libraries were quantified using a Qubit 3.0 fluorometer, sized with a Bioanalyzer 2100, and then quantified again using the KAPA Library Quantification kit. Every immunoSEQ 96-well plate was sequenced on a dedicated single-read 150-cycle Illumina NextSeq 550 flow cell. The study's processing was this. Because the immunoSEQ output included only junctional sequences and no quality scores, the filtering could not be the same as the filtering used for full-length reads. To assign V/J genes and CDR3, sequences were annotated using PyIR, a Python wrapper for IgBLAST v1.9, with IMGT germline references. Reads with weak V/J assignments (E-value above 1e-6), missing CDR3, stop codons, out-of-frame junctions, or ambiguous translated residues were removed. V3J clonotypes were defined by identical inferred V gene, J gene, and CDR3 amino acid sequence. Percentage overlap between repertoires was calculated by dividing the number of shared unique clonotypes by the size of the smaller repertoire. RTK rarefaction, the Chao1 estimator, and Recon v2.1 estimates of unobserved clonotypes were used to assess repertoire richness. Generation probabilities for all TCRbeta clonotypes obtained by the gDNA method from four donors were computed using OLGA. TCRdb provides this immuneACCESS table in a form limited to in-frame rearrangements. Some clones are lacking; in checked studies, under half of them reflect an unresolved V gene, and why the rest are absent is not known. That table furnishes V, J and clone size, whereas the DNA furnished D and trimming. The sample table contains about 980,000 clones; only one count was recorded for 76% of them. The ten largest account for nearly 1.5% of the sample.

Donors were healthy HIV-negative adults with no recently reported acute infections or vaccinations. All donors were Caucasian adults living in Nashville, Tennessee, USA. CD4+ T cells were enriched by magnetic negative selection; naive cells were then positively selected on CD45RA, and the negative fraction formed the memory subset. Blood was collected by leukapheresis, and PBMCs were isolated by Ficoll-Histopaque density gradient centrifugation and then cryopreserved in liquid nitrogen vapor phase. Analytical flow cytometry was used to check the purity and quantity of each magnetically sorted T cell population. Genomic DNA was isolated from each sorted fraction and quantified by UV absorbance on a Nanodrop 2000c.

What was sequenced was memory CD4+ T cells sorted from blood. This specimen's cell subset or site label, per the study, means: CD45RA-negative fraction. The receptor was isolated from a man in his late teens or twenties in good health. The V and J genes are TRBV11-3 and TRBJ1-1, with TRBD1 identical over 9 junction bases. CDR3 region: CASSPRDRASEAFF. DNA sequence: TGTGCCAGCAGCCCCCGGGACAGGGCCTCTGAAGCTTTCTTT.